These 5 T cell receptor beta chains were all obtained from the same sample, sequenced in a study of blood T cell repertoires in COVID-19. Method: immunoSEQ multiplex PCR; TCRdb's copy keeps in-frame clones and lacks some. The sample has over 150,000 clones, around 85% seen once. Sample: peripheral blood. The source of these receptors is a man aged 55 to 70 with COVID-19, enrolled during active disease.

V is TRBV7-9 and J is TRBJ2-1, with TRBD2 as a possible D gene (7 bases). Trimming cost V 2 bases and J 4 bases, with 15 bases left between them. The germline gives CDR1 SEHNR, CDR2 FQNEAQ (reference sequence). The CDR3 is 16 residues long. The CDR3 region has the DNA TGTGCCAGCAGCTTAACCGGGGGGCCGGCTTACAATGAGCAGTTCTTC. This codes for CASSLTGGPAYNEQFF. The variable domain in full, completed from reference TRBV7-9 and TRBJ2-1, reads DTGVSQNPRHKITKRGQNVTFRCDPISEHNRLYWYRQTLGQGPEFLTYFQNEAQLEKSRLLSDRFSAERPKGSFSTLEIQRTEQGDSAMYLCASSLTGGPAYNEQFFGPGTRLTVL.

The rearrangement uses TRBV18 and TRBJ2-2, with 10 bases identical to TRBD1. V shed 4 bases and J 5 bases; nucleotides not matched to a gene: 7. Per germline, CDR1 KGHSH and CDR2 LQKENI. The CDR3 is 16 residues long. DNA of the CDR3: TGTGCCAGCTCACTGTGGACAGGGGGAGATACCGGGGAGCTGTTTTTT. Residues: CASSLWTGGDTGELFF.

Of note for this clone: This CDR3 is also generated by other DNA sequences in the sample. This chain connects TRBV11-3 to TRBJ2-1; TRBD2 matches at 15 bases. The CDR3 has 19 residues. Germline lookup yields CDR1 SGHNT and CDR2 YENEEA. V lost 3 bases, J lost 2 bases, and 8 bases stayed unmatched. The DNA of the CDR3 is TGTGCCAGCAGCTTGGGACTAGCGGGAGGCTTTGGGACCTACAATGAGCAGTTCTTC. Translating it yields CASSLGLAGGFGTYNEQFF.

The chain joins TRBV7-2 to TRBJ2-5, with 7 bases matching TRBD2. This CDR3 has 16 residues. Germline V CDR1 and CDR2: SGHTA, FQGNSA. The V gene end was trimmed by 1 base and the J gene end by 1 base; junction bases not matched to a gene: 6. CDR3 protein: CASSLVAGVGQETQYF. The CDR3 nucleotides are TGTGCCAGCAGCTTAGTTGCGGGAGTGGGCCAAGAGACCCAGTACTTC.

This clone has only one observation. The chain joins TRBV5-8 to TRBJ1-6, with 7 bases that match TRBD1. The length of the CDR3 is 15 residues. The V gene's germline CDR1 is SGHTS and CDR2 YDEGEE. V shed 6 bases, J shed 9 bases, and the junction held 12 bases outside the gene matches. CDR3 region: CASTPHRGVSSPLHF. CDR3 DNA sequence: TGTGCCAGCACACCGCACAGGGGTGTCTCTTCACCCCTCCACTTT.